These 27 T cell receptor beta chains were sequenced from one sample in a study of cytomegalovirus exposure and HLA in healthy donors. Primers included in the PCR were 60 Vbeta and 13 Jbeta primers. Assay: immunoSEQ multiplex PCR; the TCRdb copy retains only in-frame clones and omits some. The sample holds around 150,000 clones, roughly 75% seen once. The material sequenced was PBMCs. The receptors here all came from a male donor in good health and CMV-seronegative.

The table lists this clone with a few counts. The chain carries TRBV18 and TRBJ1-1, with TRBD1 matching 9 bases. This CDR3 contains 16 residues. Trimming removed 3 bases from V and 0 bases from J; junction bases left unmatched: 5. Germline V CDR1 and CDR2: KGHSH, LQKENI. CDR3 in DNA: TGTGCCAGCTCACCGGTCGGGACAGGGATGAACACTGAAGCTTTCTTT. Its translation is CASSPVGTGMNTEAFF.

CDR3 in DNA: TGTGCCAGCAGTTTAGCGCTACCTGCCTTCACAGATACGCAGTATTTT. Protein sequence: CASSLALPAFTDTQYF. The gene calls are TRBV27 and TRBJ2-3, with D hard to call. This CDR3 contains 16 residues. The V gene lost 2 bases and the J gene lost 2 bases, with 14 bases spanning the gap. Germline CDR1 is MNHEY and CDR2 is SMNVEV (reference sequence).

This chain links TRBV6-6 with TRBJ2-5; D not resolved. From germline, CDR1 is MNHNY and CDR2 SVGAGI (reference sequence). CDR3 length: 11 residues. Trimming took off 5 bases at V and 5 bases at J, with 6 bases between the two ends. CDR3 bases: TGTGCCAGCAGTAGGAGTGAGACCCAGTACTTC. It is translated as CASSRSETQYF.

The J gene is TRBJ2-7, the V gene TRBV5-4; 10 bases align to TRBD1. Trimming took 4 bases from V and 0 from J; bases not matched to a gene: 4. CDR1 and CDR2 (germline): SGHNT, YYREEE (reference sequence). This CDR3 is built from 15 residues. In nucleotides, the CDR3 is TGTGCCAGCAGCCCGCGACAGGGGGCCTCCTACGAGCAGTACTTC. It codes for CASSPRQGASYEQYF.

This rearrangement joins TRBV4-1 to TRBJ1-5; D unresolved. This CDR3 has 14 residues. Trimming pared 3 bases from V and 1 base from J, leaving 7 bases between. The germline CDR1 and CDR2 sequences are MGHRA and YSYEKL. This CDR3 reads CASSQGNSNQPQHF. The CDR3 coding sequence is TGCGCCAGCAGCCAGGGCAACAGCAATCAGCCCCAGCATTTT.

The chain combines TRBV4-1 with TRBJ2-5, with TRBD2 matching 10 bases. The end of the DNA is better explained by TRBJ2-7, so the J call may be wrong. Per the germline V gene, CDR1 is MGHRA and CDR2 is YSYEKL. The CDR3 runs to 14 residues. CDR3 region: CASSQELAGYEQYF. CDR3 DNA sequence: TGCGCCAGCAGCCAAGAACTAGCGGGGTACGAGCAGTACTTC.

The table lists this clone with a count of one. The chain joins TRBV4-2 to TRBJ2-7; 9 positions match TRBD2. The V segment lost 0 bases and the J segment 3 bases; nucleotides outside the gene matches: 6. CDR1 is LGHNA and CDR2 is YNFKEQ in the germline V gene. The CDR3 runs 16 residues. The CDR3 coding sequence is TGTGCCAGCAGCCAAGATTGGGCTAGCGGGATCTACGAGCAGTACTTC. It yields the protein CASSQDWASGIYEQYF.

This clone was counted only a few times. The gene calls are TRBV19 and TRBJ2-2; a weak D match, TRBD2 (6 bases). The germline V gene encodes CDR1 LNHDA and CDR2 SQIVND (reference sequence). V lost 3 bases and J lost 4, with 12 bases in between. This CDR3 contains 15 residues. CDR3 coding DNA: TGTGCCAGTAGTATGGCGGGGCCCAGCACCGGGGAGCTGTTTTTT. Translated: CASSMAGPSTGELFF.

This sequence joins TRBV30 and TRBJ2-3; D unresolved. V lost 0 bases to trimming and J lost 1 base, with 8 bases between them. Germline CDR1 and CDR2: GTSNPN and SVGIG (reference sequence). The CDR3 runs to 14 residues. This CDR3 is CAWSVTQGTDTQYF. CDR3 sequence (DNA): TGTGCCTGGAGTGTTACCCAGGGCACAGATACGCAGTATTTT.

This chain connects TRBV7-8 to TRBJ2-7, with D maybe TRBD1 (6 bases). Looked up from germline, CDR1 is SGHVS and CDR2 is FQNEAQ. The CDR3 runs 16 residues. The V end was cut by 2 bases, the J end by 2 bases, with 16 bases between. The DNA for the CDR3 is TGTGCCAGCAGCTTAATGATAGGTACAGGGACCTACGAGCAGTACTTC. Residues: CASSLMIGTGTYEQYF.

This chain uses TRBV5-1 with TRBJ2-3; D gene ambiguous. CDR3 length: 15 amino acids. Germline V CDR1 and CDR2: SGHRS, YFSETQ. V was shortened by 0 bases and J by 0 bases, with 8 bases between the two germline ends. The CDR3 sequence is CASSLVPTSTDTQYF. As DNA, the CDR3 is TGCGCCAGCAGCTTGGTACCGACTAGCACAGATACGCAGTATTTT.

CDR3 nucleotides: TGTGCCAGTAGCACGATACAGGGGGGGGTCAATCAGCCCCAGCATTTT. Translated: CASSTIQGGVNQPQHF. The rearrangement links TRBV19 to TRBJ1-5; TRBD1 matches at 8 bases. V shed 6 bases and J 3 bases; nucleotides not matched to a gene: 10. CDR3 length equals 16 residues. In germline, CDR1 is LNHDA, CDR2 SQIVND (reference sequence).

The chain uses TRBV6-6 and TRBJ2-7, with 10 bases identical to TRBD1. The CDR3 is made up of 12 amino acids. Trimming took 8 bases from V and 5 from J; bases not matched to a gene: 3. Germline V gene data show CDR1 as MNHNY and CDR2 as SVGAGI (reference sequence). Here the CDR3 reads CASGDRGNEQYF. The CDR3, as DNA: TGTGCCAGCGGGGACAGGGGTAACGAGCAGTACTTC.

The chain carries TRBV13 and TRBJ2-7; TRBD2 matches 7 bases. Germline trimming cut 4 bases from V and 2 bases from J; bases unmatched to any gene: 2. The CDR3 loop spans 13 amino acids. Germline V gene data show CDR1 as PRHDT and CDR2 as FYEKMQ (reference sequence). The DNA of the CDR3 is TGTGCCAGCAGCTGGGGAGGGGCCTACGAGCAGTACTTC. Translating gives CASSWGGAYEQYF.

The V and J genes are TRBV30 and TRBJ2-7; D is possibly TRBD2 (5 bases). Germline assignment: CDR1 GTSNPN and CDR2 SVGIG (reference sequence). V lost 4 bases and J 1 base, leaving 8 bases between the germline ends. The CDR3 totals 12 residues. Here the CDR3 reads CAWNPGSYEQYF. The CDR3 DNA follows: TGTGCCTGGAATCCGGGATCCTACGAGCAGTACTTC.

The chain couples TRBV5-1 to TRBJ2-7, with 8 bases that match TRBD1. The CDR3 has 15 amino acids. The V and J ends lost 1 base and 12 bases, in that order; junction bases with no gene match: 15. Germline CDR1 and CDR2: SGHRS and YFSETQ. This chain's CDR3 is CASSLLGQALSIGYF. In DNA, the CDR3 is TGCGCCAGCAGCTTGTTGGGACAGGCTTTAAGTATAGGGTACTTC.

V gene TRBV4-1 combines with J gene TRBJ1-1; D is unclear. Per the germline V gene, CDR1 is MGHRA and CDR2 is YSYEKL. The germline V and J ends were trimmed by 2 bases and 7 bases, with 26 bases remaining between them. CDR3 length equals 18 residues. The DNA for the CDR3 is TGCGCCAGCAGCCAAAAACAACTCGGCAGGTGGTTCCGCGATGAAGCTTTCTTT. Protein: CASSQKQLGRWFRDEAFF.

This clone appeared once. The rearrangement uses TRBV15 and TRBJ2-7, with D possibly matching TRBD1 (5 bases). Germline lookup yields CDR1 LNHNV and CDR2 YYDKDF (reference sequence). This CDR3 region has 14 residues. Between the trimmed V and J ends, which lost 6 bases and 3 bases, there was a span of 15 bases. The CDR3 spells CATRGSGRDYEQYF. The CDR3 bases are TGTGCCACCAGGGGCTCAGGGCGTGACTACGAGCAGTACTTC.

The chain employs TRBV27 and TRBJ2-3; 13 bases fit TRBD2. The CDR3 sequence is 16 residues long. Germline V gene lookup returns CDR1 MNHEY and CDR2 SMNVEV (reference sequence). V shed 3 bases, J shed 1 base, and the junction held 1 base outside the gene matches. Here the CDR3 DNA reads TGTGCCAGCAGTTTGGGACTAGCGGGGCGCACAGATACGCAGTATTTT. This encodes CASSLGLAGRTDTQYF.

The CDR3 protein is CASSYSKLAGYEQYF. The CDR3 nucleotides read TGTGCCAGCAGTTACTCGAAACTAGCGGGATACGAGCAGTACTTC. This chain connects TRBV6-6 to TRBJ2-7; 10 nucleotides agree with TRBD2. The CDR3 consists of 15 residues. V shed 0 bases, J shed 4 bases, and the junction held 3 bases outside the gene matches. Germline V gene lookup returns CDR1 MNHNY and CDR2 SVGAGI (reference sequence).

This chain joins TRBV28 and TRBJ1-2, with 9 nucleotides matching TRBD1. Trimming cost V 3 bases and J 7 bases; bases outside gene matches: 6. CDR1 and CDR2 from the germline V gene are MDHEN and SYDVKM. This CDR3 is built from 14 residues. CDR3 amino acids: CASSLGQGILGYTF. The CDR3 nucleotides read TGTGCCAGCAGTTTGGGACAGGGAATTCTTGGCTACACCTTC.

This clone has only a few counts. J is TRBJ1-6 and V is TRBV7-2; D gene unclear. CDR3 size: 13 residues. Trimming removed 4 bases at V and 6 bases at J, with 7 bases between. Germline CDR1 reads SGHTA; CDR2 reads FQGNSA. This CDR3 reads CASSSSPNSPLHF. CDR3 bases: TGTGCCAGCAGCTCCTCCCCTAATTCACCCCTCCACTTT.

The table lists this clone with a few counts. The chain joins TRBV1 to TRBJ2-7; TRBD1 is the table's D call and was not checked against the DNA. TRBV1 constitutes a pseudogene. The CDR3 has 16 residues. CDR3 region: CTSSQVNREGNYEQYF. The CDR3, as DNA: TGCACCAGCAGCCAAGTAAACAGGGAAGGAAACTACGAGCAGTACTTC.

The chain recombines TRBV6-1 with TRBJ2-5; D is uncertain. V lost 1 base, J lost 1 base, and 10 bases lay in between. There are 15 residues in the CDR3. Germline V CDR1 and CDR2: MNHNS, SASEGT. This chain's CDR3 is CASSEVLRFQETQYF. In DNA, the CDR3 is TGTGCCAGCAGTGAAGTCTTGCGGTTCCAAGAGACCCAGTACTTC.

This clone was recorded a few times. The chain recombines TRBV20-1 with TRBJ1-2; no clear D gene. The V end lost 3 bases, the J end lost 8 bases, and 10 bases lay between the germline ends. Per the germline V gene, CDR1 is DFQATT and CDR2 is SNEGSKA (reference sequence). This CDR3 spans 11 amino acids. DNA of the CDR3: TGCAGTGCTAGGTTCGCGGGGGGCTACACCTTC. Translating gives CSARFAGGYTF.

There are a few counts of this clone. The V gene is TRBV6-1, the J gene TRBJ2-1, with 7 bases fitting TRBD2. Losses at the gene ends were 8 bases for V and 1 base for J; bases not matched to a gene: 5. The CDR3 extends over 14 amino acids. Germline V lookup: CDR1 MNHNS, CDR2 SASEGT. CDR3 nucleotide sequence: TGTGCCAGCGGGGAGGGAATTTCCTACAATGAGCAGTTCTTC. Protein: CASGEGISYNEQFF.

This clone has just a few counts. The rearrangement links TRBV10-3 to TRBJ1-1, with D tentatively TRBD1 (5 bases). The CDR3 consists of 11 residues. In germline, CDR1 is ENHRY, CDR2 SYGVKD. V shed 10 bases and J shed 5 bases, with 11 bases lying between them. CDR3 sequence reads: CATWGGTEAFF. CDR3 in DNA: TGTGCCACATGGGGGGGGACTGAAGCTTTCTTT.